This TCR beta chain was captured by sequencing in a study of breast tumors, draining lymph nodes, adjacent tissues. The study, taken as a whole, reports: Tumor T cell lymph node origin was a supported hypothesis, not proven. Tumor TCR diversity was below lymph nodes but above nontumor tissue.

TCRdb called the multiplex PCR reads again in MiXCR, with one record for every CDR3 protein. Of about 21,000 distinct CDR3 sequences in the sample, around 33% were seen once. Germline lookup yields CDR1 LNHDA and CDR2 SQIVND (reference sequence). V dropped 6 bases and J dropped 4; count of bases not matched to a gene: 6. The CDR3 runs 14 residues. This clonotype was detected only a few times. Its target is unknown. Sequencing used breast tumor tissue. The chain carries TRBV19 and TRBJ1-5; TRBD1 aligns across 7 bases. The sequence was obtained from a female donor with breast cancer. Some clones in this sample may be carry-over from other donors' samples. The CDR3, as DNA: TGTGCCAGTAGCCCACAGGGGACTAATCAGCCCCAGCATTTT. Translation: CASSPQGTNQPQHF.